Sequencing of this TCR beta chain was carried out in a study of T cells in Graves' hyperthyroidism and ophthalmopathy. This clonotype came up many times. The CDR3 totals 13 residues. V shed 6 bases and J 9 bases; nucleotides not matched to a gene: 9. The V gene's germline CDR1 is SGHAT and CDR2 FQNNGV. Amplified regions were TCR beta CDR3 sequences from RNA transcripts. The TCR CDR3 first-round RT-PCR relied on the HTBI primer set. TCRdb analysed the multiplex PCR reads with MiXCR anew, one entry per CDR3 protein. The sample contains about 640,000 distinct CDR3 sequences, about 20% of which appear only once. Each diagnosis drew on symptoms, thyroxine, TRAb, thyroid ultrasound and orbital computed tomography findings.

Sequencing was performed on blood. The chain couples TRBV11-2 to TRBJ2-5; 8 bases align to TRBD2. The source is a man aged 25 to 40 with Graves' ophthalmopathy. The DNA for the CDR3 is TGTGCCAGCAGTTCTATAGCGGGGACCCCCCAGTACTTC. It encodes CASSSIAGTPQYF. The full variable domain, rest sourced from reference TRBV11-2 and TRBJ2-5, is EAGVAQSPRYKIIEKRQSVAFWCNPISGHATLYWYQQILGQGPKLLIQFQNNGVVDDSQLPKDRFSAERLKGVDSTLKIQPAKLEDSAVYLCASSSIAGTPQYFGPGTRLLVL.